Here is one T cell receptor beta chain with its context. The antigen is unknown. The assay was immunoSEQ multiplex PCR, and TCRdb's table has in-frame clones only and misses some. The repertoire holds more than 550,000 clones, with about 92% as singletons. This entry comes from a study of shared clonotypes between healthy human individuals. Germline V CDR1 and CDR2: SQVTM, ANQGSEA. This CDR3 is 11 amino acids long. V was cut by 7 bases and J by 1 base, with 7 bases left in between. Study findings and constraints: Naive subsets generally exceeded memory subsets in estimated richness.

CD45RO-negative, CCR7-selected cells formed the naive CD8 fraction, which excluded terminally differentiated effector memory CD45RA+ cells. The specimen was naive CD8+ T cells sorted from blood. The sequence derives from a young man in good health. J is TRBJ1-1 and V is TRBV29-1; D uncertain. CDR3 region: CSAWKNTEAFF. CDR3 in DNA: TGCAGCGCCTGGAAGAACACTGAAGCTTTCTTT.